This T cell receptor (beta chain) was captured by sequencing in a study of control samples from healthy donors and cancer patients. Profiling relied on immunoSEQ multiplex PCR, and the TCRdb table lists in-frame clones only, not all of them. The sample has 80,000 to 100,000 clones, over 85% seen once; the top ten hold 3%. Germline V gives CDR1 MNHEY, CDR2 SVGEGT. The length of the CDR3 is 13 residues. V was pared by 6 bases and J by 6 bases, with 12 bases between. Sequenced sample: blood. The source of this sequence is a human donor in good health. The donor label of this sample is uncertain. This sequence joins TRBV6-2 or TRBV6-3 and TRBJ1-5; possible D gene TRBD1, 5 bases. The CDR3 protein is CASSETGGQPQHF. CDR3 nucleotides: TGTGCCAGCAGCGAGACGGGGGGTCAGCCCCAGCATTTT.